The clone carrying this TCR beta chain occurred many times. Its antigen remains unidentified. The TCR beta CDR3 regions underwent amplification from RNA transcripts. HTBI primers were used in a first-round RT-PCR, which preceded a second-round multiplex PCR. Each CDR3 protein gets one entry after TCRdb re-called the multiplex PCR reads with MiXCR. Here the sample spans a few hundred thousand distinct CDR3 sequences, 17% being singletons. A duration under 3 months, NOSPECS ≥4, CAS ≥3 and moderate-to-severe activity characterized the donors with ophthalmopathy. This record comes from a study of Graves' ophthalmopathy and Graves' hyperthyroidism. Findings and limits, study-wide: With a specificity of 72.22% and a sensitivity of 60% to 71%, the model predicted ophthalmopathy progression.

This CDR3 has 15 residues. The germline V gene encodes CDR1 SGHDN and CDR2 FVKESK. J lost 5 bases, V lost 3 bases, and 9 bases had no gene match. The rearrangement uses TRBV14 and TRBJ2-7; 8 nucleotides agree with TRBD1. The material sequenced was peripheral blood. The sequence was collected from an adult man with Graves' ophthalmopathy. The CDR3 loop is CASSQRQGSFDEQYF. The CDR3 region has the DNA TGTGCCAGCAGCCAGAGACAGGGGAGTTTTGACGAGCAGTACTTC.